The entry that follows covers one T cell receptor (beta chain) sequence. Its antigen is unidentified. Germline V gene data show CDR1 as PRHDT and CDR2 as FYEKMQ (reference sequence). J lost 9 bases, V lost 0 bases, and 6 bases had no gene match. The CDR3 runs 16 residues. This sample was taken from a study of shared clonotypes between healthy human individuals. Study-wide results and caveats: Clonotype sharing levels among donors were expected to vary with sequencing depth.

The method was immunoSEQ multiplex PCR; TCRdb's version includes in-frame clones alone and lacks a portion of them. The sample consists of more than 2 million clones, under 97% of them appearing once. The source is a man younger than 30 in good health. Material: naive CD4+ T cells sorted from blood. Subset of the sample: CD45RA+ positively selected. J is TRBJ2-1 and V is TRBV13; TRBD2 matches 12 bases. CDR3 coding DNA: TGTGCCAGCAGCTTAGGGACTAGCGGGAGCGTAGGTGAGCAGTTCTTC. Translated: CASSLGTSGSVGEQFF. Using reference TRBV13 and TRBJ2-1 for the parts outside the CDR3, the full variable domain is AAGVIQSPRHLIKEKRETATLKCYPIPRHDTVYWYQQGPGQDPQFLISFYEKMQSDKGSIPDRFSAQQFSDYHSELNMSSLELGDSALYFCASSLGTSGSVGEQFFGPGTRLTVL.